Below are 31 T cell receptor beta chains sequenced from a single sample in a study of early T cells in non-severe SARS-CoV-2 infection. TCRdb called the 5' RACE reads again in MiXCR, with one record for every CDR3 protein. The data contain approximately 20,000 distinct CDR3 sequences, about 4% of them seen just once; the ten biggest clones take up roughly 6.7%. Material for sequencing was whole blood. Source of these receptors: an adult who was a healthcare worker with PCR-confirmed SARS-CoV-2 infection or an uninfected control (not recorded which).

This clonotype was recorded many times. The chain is built from TRBV7-9 and TRBJ1-6; D is uncertain. The V gene lost 5 bases and the J gene lost 0 bases, with 14 bases spanning the gap. The CDR3 loop spans 17 amino acids. CDR1 SEHNR and CDR2 FQNEAQ come from the germline V gene (reference sequence). The CDR3 reads CASSTTQTVSYNSPLHF. The DNA of the CDR3 is TGTGCCAGCAGCACGACCCAGACGGTCTCCTATAATTCACCCCTCCACTTT.

The chain is built from TRBV20-1 and TRBJ1-1; 8 nucleotides align to TRBD1. V dropped 5 bases and J dropped 10; count of bases not matched to a gene: 12. CDR1 and CDR2 from the germline V gene are DFQATT and SNEGSKA (reference sequence). CDR3 length: 13 amino acids. The CDR3 loop reads CSALNRGSLGAFF. The CDR3 bases are TGCAGTGCTCTGAACAGGGGGAGCTTGGGAGCTTTCTTT.

This clonotype was recorded at least ten times. The gene calls are TRBV6-1 and TRBJ1-3; tentatively, D is TRBD1 (5 bases). The ends were cut back, 2 bases at V and 0 bases at J, with 11 bases in the middle. CDR3 length equals 16 residues. CDR1 MNHNS and CDR2 SASEGT come from the germline V gene. Written as DNA, the CDR3 is TGTGCCAGCAGTGAAAGAGGGACCCTCTCTGGAAACACCATATATTTT. It specifies CASSERGTLSGNTIYF.

This clonotype came up many times. J is TRBJ1-2 and V is TRBV9; D perhaps matches TRBD1 (6 bases). This CDR3 contains 13 residues. V lost 3 bases, J lost 4 bases, and 10 bases lay in between. CDR1 is SGDLS and CDR2 is YYNGEE in the germline V gene. CDR3 in amino acids: CASSGTVFYGYTF. Here the CDR3 DNA reads TGTGCCAGCAGCGGGACAGTTTTCTATGGCTACACCTTC.

This clonotype was counted ten times or more. The rearrangement uses TRBV11-3 and TRBJ2-7; the D gene is possibly TRBD1 (6 bases). Germline V gene data show CDR1 as SGHNT and CDR2 as YENEEA. Between the trimmed V and J ends, which lost 5 bases and 4 bases, there was a span of 12 bases. This CDR3 contains 13 residues. CDR3 sequence: CASSPGTLYEQYF. DNA for the CDR3: TGTGCCAGCAGCCCGGGGACATTGTACGAGCAGTACTTC.

This clonotype was counted many times. The chain recombines TRBV5-1 with TRBJ1-5, with 9 bases lining up with TRBD1. Germline CDR1 is SGHRS and CDR2 is YFSETQ. The CDR3 is 15 residues long. With 4 bases clipped from V and 6 bases from J, the junction kept 8 bases outside the gene matches. The CDR3 DNA reads as TGCGCCAGCAGCCCAGGGGACAGGGATAGTCAGCCCCAGCATTTT. Translating it yields CASSPGDRDSQPQHF.

This clonotype was found many times. The junction departs from germline at one end; a sequencing error may be responsible. CDR3: CASSQDRANTGELFF. In DNA, the CDR3 is TGTGCCAGCAGCCAAGACAGGGCGAATACCGGGGAGCTGTTTTTT. The rearrangement joins TRBV12-3 or TRBV12-4 to TRBJ2-2, with 7 bases aligning to TRBD1. The CDR3 runs 15 residues.

Many counts were recorded for this clonotype. The chain combines TRBV2 with TRBJ2-1; TRBD2 aligns across 7 bases. From germline, CDR1 is SNHLY and CDR2 FYNNEI. The CDR3 has 19 amino acids. J gave up 2 bases and V 7 bases, and 20 bases lay outside the gene matches. The DNA for the CDR3 is TGTGCCAGCATTGATCCAGCGGGGAGCGCGCGAAAGACCTACAATGAGCAGTTCTTC. Protein product: CASIDPAGSARKTYNEQFF.

This clonotype was observed at least ten times. The gene calls are TRBV9 and TRBJ2-7; D gene uncertain. Germline values: CDR1 SGDLS, CDR2 YYNGEE. This CDR3 has 14 residues. Trimming shortened V by 0 bases and J by 0 bases, and 7 bases separated the two germline ends. The CDR3 protein is CASSVGDTSYEQYF. The CDR3 DNA reads as TGTGCCAGCAGCGTAGGTGACACCTCCTACGAGCAGTACTTC.

This clonotype was detected many times. V is TRBV5-5 and J is TRBJ1-1; 8 nucleotides line up with TRBD1. CDR3 length: 13 residues. Germline loops: CDR1 SGHKS, CDR2 YYEKEE (reference sequence). Trimming at V came to 2 bases and at J to 10 bases, leaving 7 bases not matched to a gene. CDR3 sequence reads: CASSFDRGIGAFF. In nucleotides, the CDR3 is TGTGCCAGCAGCTTCGACAGGGGCATTGGAGCTTTCTTT.

This clonotype was seen ten or more times. The chain recombines TRBV7-2 with TRBJ2-7; D is undetermined. Germline values: CDR1 SGHTA, CDR2 FQGNSA. The CDR3 is 14 residues long. V dropped 5 bases and J dropped 2 bases, with 13 bases sitting between them. This CDR3 is CASSHGWVPYEQYF. The DNA for the CDR3 is TGTGCCAGCAGCCATGGATGGGTTCCCTACGAGCAGTACTTC.

This clonotype has ten or more counts. The chain couples TRBV9 to TRBJ1-4; D is undetermined. The CDR3 loop spans 15 amino acids. Germline V lookup: CDR1 SGDLS, CDR2 YYNGEE. V was clipped by 0 bases and J by 5 bases, with 11 bases between them. This CDR3 reads CASSVGGRRNEKLFF. The CDR3 DNA is TGTGCCAGCAGCGTAGGAGGCAGGCGAAATGAAAAACTGTTTTTT.

This clonotype was picked up many times. The chain uses TRBV27 and TRBJ2-5, with TRBD1 matching 7 bases. The junction had 5 bases not matched to a gene; V was cut back by 7 bases and J by 0 bases. The CDR3 consists of 14 residues. Germline CDR1 reads MNHEY; CDR2 reads SMNVEV (reference sequence). This CDR3 is CASKNTGDQETQYF. CDR3 coding DNA: TGTGCCAGCAAAAATACAGGGGACCAAGAGACCCAGTACTTC.

This clonotype was recorded at least ten times. The gene calls are TRBV30 and TRBJ1-5; TRBD1 is a possible D gene (6 bases). V was pared by 1 base and J by 6 bases, with 10 bases between. Germline V CDR1 and CDR2: GTSNPN, SVGIG (reference sequence). CDR3 length: 13 residues. The CDR3 loop is CAWSGGGTQPQHF. The CDR3 DNA sequence: TGTGCCTGGAGTGGAGGGGGAACTCAGCCCCAGCATTTT.

Ten or more counts support this clonotype. This chain uses TRBV10-3 with TRBJ2-7, with D uncertain. The germline V and J ends were trimmed by 0 bases and 4 bases, with 10 bases remaining between them. This CDR3 has 14 amino acids. Germline CDR1 reads ENHRY; CDR2 reads SYGVKD. The CDR3 loop reads CAISESGYRYEQYF. The CDR3 region has the DNA TGTGCCATCAGTGAGTCGGGATACCGATACGAGCAGTACTTC.

This clonotype is medium-sized (0.01 to 0.1%). The chain employs TRBV7-9 and TRBJ1-2, with 7 bases that match TRBD1. Trimming took 4 bases from V and 7 from J; bases not matched to a gene: 12. CDR1 SEHNR and CDR2 FQNEAQ come from the germline V gene (reference sequence). The CDR3 totals 15 residues. The CDR3 reads CASSSPSTGRAGYTF. CDR3 nucleotide sequence: TGTGCCAGCAGCTCACCCTCGACAGGGCGAGCTGGCTACACCTTC.

This rearrangement joins TRBV7-2 to TRBJ2-7; 8 bases line up with TRBD2. The CDR3 has 14 amino acids. Germline loops: CDR1 SGHTA, CDR2 FQGNSA. V was pared by 6 bases and J by 1 base, with 5 bases of the junction left unmatched. CDR3 sequence: CASSPRGVSYEQYF. CDR3 nucleotide sequence: TGTGCCAGCAGTCCGCGGGGGGTTTCCTACGAGCAGTACTTC. Combining the CDR3 with reference TRBV7-2 and TRBJ2-7 gives the whole variable domain GAGVSQSPSNKVTEKGKDVELRCDPISGHTALYWYRQSLGQGLEFLIYFQGNSAPDKSGLPSDRFSAERTGGSVSTLTIQRTQQEDSAVYLCASSPRGVSYEQYFGPGTRLTVT.

The chain carries TRBV18 and TRBJ1-1; D is possibly TRBD1 (5 bases). Germline V gene lookup returns CDR1 KGHSH and CDR2 LQKENI. The germline V and J ends were trimmed by 3 bases and 4 bases, with 15 bases remaining between them. This CDR3 is built from 15 residues. The CDR3 bases are TGTGCCAGCTCACCCAACTTAGGGCAGGGCACTGAAGCTTTCTTT. It is translated as CASSPNLGQGTEAFF.

This clonotype showed up many times. The V call is TRBV11-3, the J call TRBJ1-1; the D is unclear. CDR1 and CDR2 (germline): SGHNT, YENEEA. CDR3 size: 13 residues. V gave up 2 bases and J gave up 2 bases, with 6 bases separating them. The CDR3 coding sequence is TGTGCCAGCAGCTTACAGGATAACACTGAAGCTTTCTTT. Residues: CASSLQDNTEAFF.

This clonotype was counted many times. The chain uses TRBV20-1 and TRBJ2-2, with a possible D match to TRBD2 (5 bases). The CDR3 loop spans 14 amino acids. Germline V gene sequence: CDR1 DFQATT, CDR2 SNEGSKA (reference sequence). V shed 3 bases and J shed 1 base, with 9 bases lying between them. CDR3 in amino acids: CSARDFKNTGELFF. CDR3 DNA sequence: TGCAGTGCTAGGGACTTCAAGAACACCGGGGAGCTGTTTTTT.

The chain joins TRBV14 to TRBJ2-1; 10 bases fit TRBD2. Trimming cost V 0 bases and J 7 bases; bases outside gene matches: 9. Germline CDR1 reads SGHDN; CDR2 reads FVKESK. There are 17 residues in the CDR3. The chain's CDR3 is CASSQDRRLAGENEQFF. CDR3 in DNA: TGTGCCAGCAGCCAAGACCGCCGGCTAGCGGGGGAGAATGAGCAGTTCTTC.

This sequence joins TRBV12-3 or TRBV12-4 and TRBJ2-5; D possibly corresponds to TRBD2 (6 bases). V lost 6 bases to trimming and J lost 5 bases, with 16 bases between them. CDR3 length: 14 residues. The chain's CDR3 is CASSRGGTGETQYF. As DNA, the CDR3 is TGTGCCAGCAGCCGGGGAGGTACCGGGGAGACCCAGTACTTC.

The chain employs TRBV6-1 and TRBJ2-7; TRBD1 matches 7 bases. V trimming: 6 bases; J trimming: 1 base; junction bases outside the gene matches: 9. The length of the CDR3 is 15 residues. Germline CDR1 reads MNHNS; CDR2 reads SASEGT. For the CDR3, the DNA is TGTGCCAGCAGGGACGTCGGGACAGAGTCCTACGAGCAGTACTTC. As protein: CASRDVGTESYEQYF.

V and J are TRBV6-1 and TRBJ2-7; 11 bases align to TRBD1. This CDR3 has 13 residues. V lost 6 bases and J lost 6; bases outside the gene matches: 4. Germline V gene sequence: CDR1 MNHNS, CDR2 SASEGT. The CDR3 nucleotides are TGTGCCAGCAGCCCCGGGACAGGGGGCGAGCAGTACTTC. Encoded protein: CASSPGTGGEQYF.

This clonotype appeared many times. V gene TRBV6-1 combines with J gene TRBJ2-2; 8 positions agree with TRBD1. The CDR3 is 13 residues long. The germline gives CDR1 MNHNS, CDR2 SASEGT. Trimming removed 11 bases from V and 4 bases from J; junction bases left unmatched: 6. The CDR3 DNA is TGTGCCGGAGGACAGGGAATCACCGGGGAGCTGTTTTTT. It is translated as CAGGQGITGELFF.

This clonotype was counted ten times or more. This rearrangement joins TRBV29-1 to TRBJ2-3, with D possibly TRBD1 on 6 matching bases. Germline V gene sequence: CDR1 SQVTM, CDR2 ANQGSEA. V was trimmed by 4 bases and J by 9 bases, leaving 11 bases between them. The CDR3 runs to 11 residues. The DNA for the CDR3 is TGCAGCGTTGCGGACAGCAGGACGCAGTATTTT. Its protein product is CSVADSRTQYF.

This clonotype showed up many times. The gene calls are TRBV20-1 and TRBJ2-3; 12 bases line up with TRBD2. Germline CDR1 reads DFQATT; CDR2 reads SNEGSKA (reference sequence). The CDR3 length is 13 residues. Trimming took 6 bases from V and 5 from J; bases not matched to a gene: 3. CDR3 DNA: TGCAGTGCCGGACTAGCGGGGAAAGATACGCAGTATTTT. It encodes CSAGLAGKDTQYF.

The rearrangement uses TRBV19 and TRBJ2-3; 11 bases match TRBD2. V lost 5 bases to trimming and J lost 0 bases; unmatched junction nucleotides: 10. Germline CDR1 and CDR2: LNHDA and SQIVND (reference sequence). CDR3 length: 18 residues. CDR3 sequence reads: CASSVTSGVLTSTDTQYF. The CDR3 DNA reads TGTGCCAGTAGTGTGACTAGCGGGGTCTTAACTAGCACAGATACGCAGTATTTT.

This rearrangement joins TRBV4-3 to TRBJ1-1; no clear D gene. The germline V gene encodes CDR1 LGHNA and CDR2 YSLEER. Trimming shortened V by 4 bases and J by 8 bases, and 35 bases separated the two germline ends. CDR3 length: 20 amino acids. CDR3 nucleotides: TGCGCCAGCAGCCCACGGGCAGTTCAATCGAAGCTTTCTATCTCCCGCGAAGCTTTCTTT. Its protein is CASSPRAVQSKLSISREAFF.

The table lists this clonotype with many counts. The gene calls are TRBV7-9 and TRBJ2-1; 12 bases align to TRBD2. Germline V gene lookup returns CDR1 SEHNR and CDR2 FQNEAQ (reference sequence). V lost 3 bases and J lost 6; bases outside the gene matches: 9. The CDR3 totals 17 residues. CDR3 sequence reads: CASSLWAGTSGPNEQFF. The CDR3 DNA reads as TGTGCCAGCAGCTTGTGGGCCGGGACTAGCGGGCCCAATGAGCAGTTCTTC.

This clonotype appeared a few times. The rearrangement links TRBV7-6 to TRBJ2-1, with D possibly matching TRBD2 (6 bases). From germline, CDR1 is SGHVS and CDR2 FNYEAQ. V lost 4 bases to trimming and J lost 9 bases, with 19 bases between them. The CDR3 loop spans 15 amino acids. CDR3 nucleotide sequence: TGTGCCAGCAGCTCAACAGTTCAACTAGCTATTGAGCAGTTCTTC. This sequence encodes CASSSTVQLAIEQFF. Drawing the rest from reference TRBV7-6 and TRBJ2-1, the complete variable domain is GAGVSQSPRYKVTKRGQDVALRCDPISGHVSLYWYRQALGQGPEFLTYFNYEAQQDKSGLPNDRFSAERPEGSISTLTIQRTEQRDSAMYRCASSSTVQLAIEQFFGPGTRLTVL.